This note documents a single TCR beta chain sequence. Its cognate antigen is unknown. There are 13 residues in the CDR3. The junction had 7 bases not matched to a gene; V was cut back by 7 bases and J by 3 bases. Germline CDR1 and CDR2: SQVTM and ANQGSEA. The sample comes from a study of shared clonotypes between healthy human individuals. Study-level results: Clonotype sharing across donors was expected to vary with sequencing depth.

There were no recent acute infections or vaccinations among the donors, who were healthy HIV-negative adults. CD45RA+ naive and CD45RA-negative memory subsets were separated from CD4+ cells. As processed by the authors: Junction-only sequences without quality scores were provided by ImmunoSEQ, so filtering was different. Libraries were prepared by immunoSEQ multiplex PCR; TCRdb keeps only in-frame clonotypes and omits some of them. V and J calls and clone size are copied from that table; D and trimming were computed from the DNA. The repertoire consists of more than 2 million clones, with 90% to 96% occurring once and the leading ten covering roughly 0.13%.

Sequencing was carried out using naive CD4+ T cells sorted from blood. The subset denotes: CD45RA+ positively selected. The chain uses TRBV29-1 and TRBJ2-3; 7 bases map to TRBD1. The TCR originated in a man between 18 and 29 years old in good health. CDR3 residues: CSAGTDPTDTQYF. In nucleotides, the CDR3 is TGCAGCGCCGGGACAGACCCTACAGATACGCAGTATTTT.